This passage covers 4 T cell receptor beta chains from one sample sequenced in a study of T cells in Graves' hyperthyroidism and ophthalmopathy (dated 2019 in TCRdb). Receptor libraries were prepared by multiplex PCR. Sequenced using an Illumina HiSeq 2000. The TCR beta CDR3 regions were amplified from RNA transcripts. The first round of RT-PCR for the TCR CDR3 was performed with the HTBI primer set and the Qiagen OneStep RT-PCR kit. The public sequencing data were trimmed at Q25 with fastp and processed into clonotypes with MiXCR by TCRdb, which kept only in-frame beta chains. Every CDR3 protein is listed once, alongside the most common genes and DNA of its rows. For this sample the table gives 380,000 or so distinct CDR3 sequences, of which approximately 15% were detected only once. The ten largest account for around 20% of the sample. Material for sequencing was blood. These receptors all come from a man aged 25 to 40 with Graves' hyperthyroidism that later progressed to Graves' ophthalmopathy.

This clonotype was seen at least ten times. V gene TRBV2 combines with J gene TRBJ2-3; 12 positions match TRBD1. V shed 6 bases and J 7 bases; nucleotides not matched to a gene: 11. In germline, CDR1 is SNHLY, CDR2 FYNNEI. This CDR3 has 16 amino acids. The CDR3 spells CASSENPGQGAHTQYF. The CDR3 DNA sequence: TGTGCCAGCAGCGAGAATCCGGGACAGGGGGCGCATACGCAGTATTTT.

This clonotype has at least ten counts. The V and J genes are TRBV5-1 and TRBJ2-2; the D gene could be TRBD1 or TRBD2 (5 bases each). CDR3 length equals 15 residues. The V end was cut by 3 bases, the J end by 6 bases, with 15 bases between. Germline values: CDR1 SGHRS, CDR2 YFSETQ. The CDR3 DNA is TGCGCCAGCAGCTGGGGACCGGGCGTCCCCGGGGAGCTGTTTTTT. This codes for CASSWGPGVPGELFF.

The CDR3 protein is CASSWGTSPLHF. CDR3 DNA: TGTGCCAGTAGCTGGGGAACTTCACCCCTCCACTTT. The chain couples TRBV19 to TRBJ1-6; no firm D call. V shed 6 bases and J shed 9 bases, with 9 bases lying between them. From germline, CDR1 is LNHDA and CDR2 SQIVND (reference sequence). The CDR3 runs to 12 residues.

This clonotype was seen only a few times. V gene TRBV29-1 combines with J gene TRBJ2-7; 7 bases are a match to TRBD1. CDR3 size: 14 residues. Losses at the gene ends were 4 bases for V and 2 bases for J; bases not matched to a gene: 8. The germline gives CDR1 SQVTM, CDR2 ANQGSEA. The CDR3 spells CSVVGRTGTYEQYF. The CDR3 DNA is TGCAGCGTTGTGGGTAGGACAGGAACCTACGAGCAGTACTTC.